Described below is a single T cell receptor (beta chain) sequence and its context. What it binds is unknown. The data are from a study of vaccination effects on CD4 cells after COVID-19. Study in general: Participants received two doses of either the BNT162b2 or mRNA-1273 vaccine.

This CDR3 contains 13 residues. Germline V gives CDR1 MNHEY, CDR2 SVGAGI. J gave up 8 bases and V 6 bases, and 8 bases lay outside the gene matches. Before sequencing, viral peptide pools were used by the ViraFEST assay to expand antigen-specific CD4+ T cells. Subsequent to a culture period of around eleven days, CD4+ T cells were isolated. The study found no prior SARS-CoV-2 infection in the vaccine recipients, who tested negative for nucleocapsid antibodies. The protocol was immunoSEQ multiplex PCR, while the TCRdb copy is restricted to in-frame clones and leaves out a portion. The sample shows more than 20,000 clones, roughly 70% of them seen only once.

V and J are TRBV6-5 and TRBJ2-7; TRBD1 matches 9 bases. The source is a human donor who received a COVID-19 vaccine. The input for sequencing was CD4+ T cells from PBMCs cultured with HCoV-NL63 spike peptides, taken before COVID-19 vaccination. CDR3 in DNA: TGTGCCAGCAGCAACAGGGGGCTAGGAAAGCAGTACTTC. Amino acids: CASSNRGLGKQYF.